This entry features one T cell receptor (beta chain) sequence. Other DNA sequences in the same sample also yield this CDR3. The data are from a study of shared clonotypes between healthy human individuals. The method was immunoSEQ multiplex PCR; TCRdb's version includes in-frame clones alone and lacks a portion of them. The table shows some 2,100,000 clones, with under 95% occurring only once. J lost 3 bases, V lost 2 bases, and 2 bases had no gene match. The germline CDR1 and CDR2 sequences are LGHNA and YNFKEQ. The CDR3 is 14 residues long. CD45RO-negative CD8 cells positively selected for CCR7 made up the naive population, which excluded terminally differentiated effector memory CD45RA+ cells. Healthy and HIV-negative, the adult donors had no recent acute infections or vaccinations.

The chain joins TRBV4-2 to TRBJ2-7, with 9 positions matching TRBD1. Specimen: naive CD8+ T cells from PBMCs. The source is a young man in good health. Some clones in this sample may be carry-over from other donors' samples. CDR3 nucleotides: TGTGCCAGCAGCCAAACGGGACAGGGCTACGAGCAGTACTTC. Residues: CASSQTGQGYEQYF.